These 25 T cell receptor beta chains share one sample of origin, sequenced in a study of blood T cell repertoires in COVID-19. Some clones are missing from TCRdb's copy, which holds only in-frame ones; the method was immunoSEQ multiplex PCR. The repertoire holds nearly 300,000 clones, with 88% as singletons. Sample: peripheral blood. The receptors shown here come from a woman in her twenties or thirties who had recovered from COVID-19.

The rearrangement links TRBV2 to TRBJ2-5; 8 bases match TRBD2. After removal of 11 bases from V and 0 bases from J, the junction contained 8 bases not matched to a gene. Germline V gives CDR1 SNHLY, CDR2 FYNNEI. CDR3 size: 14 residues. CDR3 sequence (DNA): TGTGCCGGCACAGCGGGGGAATACCAAGAGACCCAGTACTTC. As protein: CAGTAGEYQETQYF.

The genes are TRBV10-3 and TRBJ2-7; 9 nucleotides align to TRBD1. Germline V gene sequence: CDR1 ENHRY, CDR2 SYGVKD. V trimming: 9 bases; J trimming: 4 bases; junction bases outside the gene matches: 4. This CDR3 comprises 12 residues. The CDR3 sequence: CAIGQGWYEQYF. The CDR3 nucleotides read TGTGCCATTGGACAGGGGTGGTACGAGCAGTACTTC.

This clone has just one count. The CDR3 DNA reads as TGTGCCAGCAGTATGACTAGCCCCTCATTCCAAGAGACCCAGTACTTC. Protein: CASSMTSPSFQETQYF. The chain links TRBV27 to TRBJ2-5, with 7 bases identical to TRBD2. This CDR3 comprises 16 residues. The V gene end was trimmed by 5 bases and the J gene end by 1 base; junction bases not matched to a gene: 10. Looked up from germline, CDR1 is MNHEY and CDR2 is SMNVEV (reference sequence).

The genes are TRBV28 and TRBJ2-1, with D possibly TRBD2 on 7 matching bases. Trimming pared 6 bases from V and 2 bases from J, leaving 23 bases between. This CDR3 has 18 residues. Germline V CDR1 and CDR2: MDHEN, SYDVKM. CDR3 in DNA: TGTGCCAGCAGGCTCCCGGAGGGGCGGGGGCCTACCTACAATGAGCAGTTCTTC. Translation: CASRLPEGRGPTYNEQFF.

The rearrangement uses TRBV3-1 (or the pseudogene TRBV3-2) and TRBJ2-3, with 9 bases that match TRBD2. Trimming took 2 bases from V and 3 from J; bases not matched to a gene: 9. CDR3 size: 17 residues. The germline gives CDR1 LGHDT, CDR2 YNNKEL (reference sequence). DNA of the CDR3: TGTGCCAGCAGCCAAACACGTTCTAGCGGGGTAACAGATACGCAGTATTTT. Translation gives CASSQTRSSGVTDTQYF.

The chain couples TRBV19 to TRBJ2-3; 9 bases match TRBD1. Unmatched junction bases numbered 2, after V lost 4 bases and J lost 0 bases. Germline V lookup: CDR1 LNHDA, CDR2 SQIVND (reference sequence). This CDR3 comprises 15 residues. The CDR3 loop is CASSTGTGSTDTQYF. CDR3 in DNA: TGTGCCAGTAGTACGGGGACAGGGAGCACAGATACGCAGTATTTT.

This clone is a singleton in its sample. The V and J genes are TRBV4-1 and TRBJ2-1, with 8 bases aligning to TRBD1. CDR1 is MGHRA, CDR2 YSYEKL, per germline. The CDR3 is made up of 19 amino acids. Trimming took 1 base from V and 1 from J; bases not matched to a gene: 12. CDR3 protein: CASSQGPTRGPISYNEQFF. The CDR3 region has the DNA TGCGCCAGCAGCCAAGGGCCGACCAGGGGGCCAATATCCTACAATGAGCAGTTCTTC.

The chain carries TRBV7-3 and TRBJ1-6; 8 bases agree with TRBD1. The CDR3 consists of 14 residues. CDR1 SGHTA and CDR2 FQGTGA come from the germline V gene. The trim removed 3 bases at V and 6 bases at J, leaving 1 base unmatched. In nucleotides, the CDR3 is TGTGCCAGCAGCTTGACAGGGGCTAATTCACCCCTCCACTTT. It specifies CASSLTGANSPLHF.

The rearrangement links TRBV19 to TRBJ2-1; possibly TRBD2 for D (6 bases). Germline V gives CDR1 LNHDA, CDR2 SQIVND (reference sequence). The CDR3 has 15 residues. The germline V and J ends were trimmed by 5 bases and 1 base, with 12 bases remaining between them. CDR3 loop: CASSPGEVSYNEQFF. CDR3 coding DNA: TGTGCCAGTAGTCCCGGGGAGGTGTCCTACAATGAGCAGTTCTTC.

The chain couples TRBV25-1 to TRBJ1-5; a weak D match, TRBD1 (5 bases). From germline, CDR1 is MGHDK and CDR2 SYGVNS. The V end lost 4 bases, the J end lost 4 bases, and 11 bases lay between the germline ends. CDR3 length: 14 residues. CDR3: CASSGPGPNQPQHF. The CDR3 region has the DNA TGTGCCAGCAGTGGGCCAGGGCCAAATCAGCCCCAGCATTTT.

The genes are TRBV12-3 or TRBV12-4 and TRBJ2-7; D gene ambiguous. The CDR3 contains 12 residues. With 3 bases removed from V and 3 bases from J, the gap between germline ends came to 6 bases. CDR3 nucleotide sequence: TGTGCCAGCAGTTTCGGTCGCTACGAGCAGTACTTC. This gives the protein CASSFGRYEQYF.

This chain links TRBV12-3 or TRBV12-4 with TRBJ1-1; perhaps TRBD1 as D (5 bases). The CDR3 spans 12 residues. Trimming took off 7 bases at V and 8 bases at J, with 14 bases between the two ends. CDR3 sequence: CASTLGLTEAFF. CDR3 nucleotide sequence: TGTGCCAGCACCTTGGGGCTGACAGAAGCTTTCTTT.

The CDR3 is CASSQGLATYNEQFF. Written as DNA, the CDR3 is TGTGCCAGCAGCCAGGGACTAGCGACATACAATGAGCAGTTCTTC. The chain couples TRBV4-2 to TRBJ2-1; 10 positions match TRBD2. Germline assignment: CDR1 LGHNA and CDR2 YNFKEQ. Losses at the gene ends were 3 bases for V and 4 bases for J; bases not matched to a gene: 3. The CDR3 is 15 amino acids.

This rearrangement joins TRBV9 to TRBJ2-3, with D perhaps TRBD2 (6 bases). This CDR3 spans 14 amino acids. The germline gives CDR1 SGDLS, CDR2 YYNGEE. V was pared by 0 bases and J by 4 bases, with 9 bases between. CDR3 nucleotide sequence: TGTGCCAGCAGCGTAGCTACGGGGGCAGATACGCAGTATTTT. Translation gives CASSVATGADTQYF.

The CDR3: CASSPPGTGGSGANVLTF. The CDR3, as DNA: TGTGCCAGCTCACCACCCGGGACAGGGGGCTCTGGGGCCAACGTCCTGACTTTC. The rearrangement joins TRBV18 to TRBJ2-6; TRBD1 aligns across 11 bases. Trimming removed 0 bases from V and 0 bases from J; junction bases left unmatched: 1. CDR3 length equals 18 residues. In germline, CDR1 is KGHSH, CDR2 LQKENI.

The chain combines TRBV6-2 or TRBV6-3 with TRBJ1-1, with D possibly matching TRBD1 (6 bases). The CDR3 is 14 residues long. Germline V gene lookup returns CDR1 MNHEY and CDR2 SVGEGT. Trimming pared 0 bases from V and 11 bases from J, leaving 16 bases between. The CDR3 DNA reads TGTGCCAGCAGTTACTCGAGAGGGGGTGGTACGGCTTTCTTT. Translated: CASSYSRGGGTAFF.

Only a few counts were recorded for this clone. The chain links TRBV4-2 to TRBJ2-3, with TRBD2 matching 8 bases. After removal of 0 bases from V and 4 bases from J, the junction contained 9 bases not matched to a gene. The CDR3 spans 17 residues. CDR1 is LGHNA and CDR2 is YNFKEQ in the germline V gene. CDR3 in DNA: TGTGCCAGCAGCCAAGATCTTGCGGGGGGCAGGGCAGATACGCAGTATTTT. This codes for CASSQDLAGGRADTQYF.

Written as DNA, the CDR3 is TGTGCCAGCAGTAGCTCTGAAGCTTTCTTT. This sequence encodes CASSSSEAFF. The chain combines TRBV2 with TRBJ1-1; the D is unclear. Trimming shortened V by 5 bases and J by 6 bases, and 4 bases separated the two germline ends. CDR1 is SNHLY and CDR2 is FYNNEI in the germline V gene. The CDR3 is 10 residues long.

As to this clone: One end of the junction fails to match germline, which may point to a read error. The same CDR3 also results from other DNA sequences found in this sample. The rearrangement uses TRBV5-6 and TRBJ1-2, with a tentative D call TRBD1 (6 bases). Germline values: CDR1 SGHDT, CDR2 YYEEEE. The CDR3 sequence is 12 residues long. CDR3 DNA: TGTGCCAGCAGCTTGGGGGGGGGGCTGCGTGGCTTC. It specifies CASSLGGGLRGF.

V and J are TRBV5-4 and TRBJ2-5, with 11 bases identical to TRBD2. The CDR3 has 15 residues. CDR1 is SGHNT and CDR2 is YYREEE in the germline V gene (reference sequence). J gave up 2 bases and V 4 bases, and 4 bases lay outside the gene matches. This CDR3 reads CASSTVAGGQETQYF. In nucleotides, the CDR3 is TGTGCCAGCAGCACCGTAGCGGGGGGGCAAGAGACCCAGTACTTC.

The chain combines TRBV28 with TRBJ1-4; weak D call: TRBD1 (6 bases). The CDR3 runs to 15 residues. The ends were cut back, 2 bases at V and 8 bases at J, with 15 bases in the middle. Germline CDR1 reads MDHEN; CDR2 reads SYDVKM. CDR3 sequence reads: CASSLMGAGGEKLFF. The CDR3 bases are TGTGCCAGCAGTTTAATGGGGGCCGGAGGCGAAAAACTGTTTTTT.

CDR3 loop: CASSVAMGSGGPREQFF. CDR3 nucleotide sequence: TGTGCCAGCAGCGTAGCTATGGGTAGCGGGGGCCCCAGGGAGCAGTTCTTC. The chain links TRBV9 to TRBJ2-1, with 9 nucleotides matching TRBD2. CDR3 size: 17 residues. In germline, CDR1 is SGDLS, CDR2 YYNGEE. Losses at the gene ends were 0 bases for V and 10 bases for J; bases not matched to a gene: 14.

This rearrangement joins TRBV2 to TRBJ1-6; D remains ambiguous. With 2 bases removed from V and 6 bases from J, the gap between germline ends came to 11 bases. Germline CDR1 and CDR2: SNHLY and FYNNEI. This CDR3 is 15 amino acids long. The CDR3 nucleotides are TGTGCCAGCAGTGAAATCACACCCCGTAATTCACCCCTCCACTTT. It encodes CASSEITPRNSPLHF. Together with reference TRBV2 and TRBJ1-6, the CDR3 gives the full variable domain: EPEVTQTPSHQVTQMGQEVILRCVPISNHLYFYWYRQILGQKVEFLVSFYNNEISEKSEIFDDQFSVERPDGSNFTLKIRSTKLEDSAMYFCASSEITPRNSPLHFGNGTRLTVT.

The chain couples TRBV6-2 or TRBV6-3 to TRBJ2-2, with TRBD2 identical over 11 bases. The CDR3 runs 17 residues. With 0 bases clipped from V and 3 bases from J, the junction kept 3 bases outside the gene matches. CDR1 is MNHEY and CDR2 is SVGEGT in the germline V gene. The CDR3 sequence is CASSYSRLAGHTGELFF. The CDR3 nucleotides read TGTGCCAGCAGTTACTCGCGACTAGCGGGGCACACCGGGGAGCTGTTTTTT.

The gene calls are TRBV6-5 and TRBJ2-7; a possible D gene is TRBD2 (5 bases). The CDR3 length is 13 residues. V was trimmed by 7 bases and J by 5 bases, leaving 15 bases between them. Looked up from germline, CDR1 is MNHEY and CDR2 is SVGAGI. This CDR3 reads CASTLRVEDEQYF. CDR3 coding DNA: TGTGCCAGCACTCTACGGGTGGAGGACGAGCAGTACTTC.